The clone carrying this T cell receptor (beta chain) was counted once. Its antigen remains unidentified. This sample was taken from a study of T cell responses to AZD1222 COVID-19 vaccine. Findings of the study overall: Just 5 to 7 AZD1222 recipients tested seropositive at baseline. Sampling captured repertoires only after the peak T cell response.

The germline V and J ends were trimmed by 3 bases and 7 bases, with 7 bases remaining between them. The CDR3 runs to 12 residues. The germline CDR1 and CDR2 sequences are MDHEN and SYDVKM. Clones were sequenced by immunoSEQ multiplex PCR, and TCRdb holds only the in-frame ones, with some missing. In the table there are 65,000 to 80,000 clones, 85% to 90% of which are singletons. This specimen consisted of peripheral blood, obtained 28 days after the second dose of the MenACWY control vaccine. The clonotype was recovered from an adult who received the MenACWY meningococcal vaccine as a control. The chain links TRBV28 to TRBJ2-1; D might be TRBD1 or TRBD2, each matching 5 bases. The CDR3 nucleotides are TGTGCCAGCAGTTTTGAGGGGAATGAGCAGTTCTTC. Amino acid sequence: CASSFEGNEQFF.